This T cell receptor (beta chain) was retrieved from a study of spatial heterogeneity in lung cancer (dated by TCRdb to about 2019). Background for the entire study: Beta-chain transcripts were consistently detected in greater numbers than alpha-chain transcripts, which likely reflects a higher abundance of beta-chain transcripts. Nonsynonymous mutation counts, determined by whole-exome sequencing of tumor tissue, were related to TCR repertoire features. In the raw uncorrected reads, each unique combination of TCR and UMI appeared more than ten times on average. At surgery, both alpha and beta chains were TCR-sequenced in over 200 tumor regions, about 64 matched nontumor lung samples and a few dozen PBMC samples. The study quantitatively compared TCR alpha and beta repertoires across multiple tumor regions, matched nontumor lung and blood in non-small cell lung cancer. Beyond this particular receptor, the publication reports: Ubiquitous expanded tumor TCRs showed up in blood more often at tumor resection than at routine follow-up. Additional single-cell paired TCR alpha and beta sequencing was considered necessary to confirm, at a functional level, the hypothesis that regional TCRs recognize regional mutations.

Library construction relied on 5' RACE. The listed sequencing device is NextSeq 500. To allow correction of PCR and sequencing errors, the TCR library protocol tagged every TCR cDNA molecule with a unique molecular identifier. Per the authors' processing: TCR identification, UMI-based error correction and CDR3 extraction were performed with Decombinator tools. TCRs above a frequency of 2 per 1,000, corresponding to the top 1% of the tumor frequency distribution, were defined as expanded. Each repertoire was subsampled 100 times to 5,000 TCRs, after which Renyi diversity was computed with the R vegan package. CDR3 similarity networks were built from amino acid triplet string-kernel similarity, with CDR3s being connected when pairwise similarity was above 0.82. TCRdb's own reprocessing of the public reads used fastp at Q25 and MiXCR and kept productive beta chains. Entries are consolidated by CDR3 protein sequence, retaining the most common genes and DNA. The authors' filters were not applied to this entry. For this sample there are around 89,000 distinct CDR3 sequences; approximately 12% appear just once. The ten largest clones take up 35% to 45% of the sample.

Including the terminal cysteine and phenylalanine, the CDR3 comprises 14 residues. CDR3 DNA is the only sequence kept; it has 42 bases, read in frame from the first base. CDR1 and CDR2 are drawn from the germline V gene (reference sequence): SEHNR, FQNEAQ. Trimming takes 5 bases off V and 6 bases off J; junction bases not matched to a gene: 5. This specimen's time point label, interpreted: sample taken at primary tumor resection. The donors were 65 to 90 patients from the lung TRACERx cohort who had early-stage, untreated non-small cell lung cancer. For TCR sequencing, whole RNA was extracted from tumor and nontumor lung tissue, or from cryopreserved PBMC samples, and no cell sorting was done. Patients were selected for TCR sequencing only if sufficient RNA was available from at least two tumor regions. This clonotype was found many times. Its antigen has not been determined. No much larger clonotype is one base removed from it; base qualities were not supplied.

The material was PBMCs, obtained at surgery. The sequence came from a male donor with early-stage non-small cell lung cancer. Rearrangement joined TRBV7-9 to TRBJ2-2, and TRBD1 matches 8 of the central bases. At the DNA level, the sequence is TGTGCCAGCAGCCGACAGGGGAAGGCCGGGGAGCTGTTTTTT. The encoded protein is CASSRQGKAGELFF. Outside the CDR3, residues come from the reference TRBV7-9 and TRBJ2-2 proteins, so the full variable domain is: DTGVSQNPRHKITKRGQNVTFRCDPISEHNRLYWYRQTLGQGPEFLTYFQNEAQLEKSRLLSDRFSAERPKGSFSTLEIQRTEQGDSAMYLCASSRQGKAGELFFGEGSRLTVL.